The 18 T cell receptor beta chains below were found in one sample sequenced in a study of blood T cells in healthy people across ages. Alongside a J-beta primer mix, a sample-barcoded 5' primer served in a second PCR lasting about 6 to 12 cycles. TCRdb analysed the 5' RACE reads with MiXCR anew, one entry per CDR3 protein. The profile shows hundreds of thousands of distinct CDR3 sequences, roughly 46% of them singletons. Sequenced sample: blood. These receptors came from an elderly man in good health.

This clonotype was seen more than once but under ten times. The gene calls are TRBV2 and TRBJ2-1, with TRBD2 matching over 7 bases. The CDR3 extends over 15 amino acids. After removal of 4 bases from V and 1 base from J, the junction contained 4 bases not matched to a gene. CDR1 SNHLY and CDR2 FYNNEI come from the germline V gene. The CDR3 DNA reads as TGTGCCAGCAGTGCTGCGGGACTATCCTACAATGAGCAGTTCTTC. This encodes CASSAAGLSYNEQFF.

This clonotype came up a few times. This sequence joins TRBV4-3 and TRBJ1-5; D not resolved. Germline V gene data show CDR1 as LGHNA and CDR2 as YSLEER. Deletions cut 1 base from V and 4 bases from J, with 11 bases between. This CDR3 is built from 15 residues. CDR3 region: CASSQGPGMNQPQHF. The CDR3 region has the DNA TGCGCCAGCAGCCAAGGGCCGGGTATGAATCAGCCCCAGCATTTT.

A word on this clonotype: A much bigger clone sits one base away, suggesting this may be a read error. The genes are TRBV29-1 and TRBJ2-5; possible D gene TRBD1, 5 bases. The end of the DNA is better explained by TRBJ2-7, so the J call may be wrong. From germline, CDR1 is SQVTM and CDR2 ANQGSEA. The CDR3 sequence is 12 residues long. The CDR3 sequence is CSVEGTWDEQYF. CDR3 nucleotide sequence: TGCAGCGTTGAAGGGACATGGGACGAGCAGTACTTC.

The rearrangement joins TRBV12-3 or TRBV12-4 to TRBJ2-4, with D possibly matching TRBD2 (5 bases). The DNA matches TRBJ2-7 better at its end, which makes the J call doubtful. The CDR3 runs to 15 residues. CDR3 sequence: CASSHPTWRPCEQYF. The CDR3 DNA reads as TGTGCCAGCAGCCACCCGACATGGAGGCCCTGCGAGCAGTACTTC.

This clonotype was counted only a few times. The chain combines TRBV6-2 or TRBV6-3 with TRBJ2-5; D ambiguous. The germline gives CDR1 MNHEY, CDR2 SVGEGT. V was clipped by 5 bases and J by 4 bases, with 11 bases between them. This CDR3 spans 13 amino acids. The CDR3 here is CASSRVSAETQYF. The CDR3 nucleotides are TGTGCCAGCAGTCGCGTATCGGCAGAGACCCAGTACTTC.

The V call is TRBV12-3 or TRBV12-4, the J call TRBJ1-5; no reliable D call. Trimming took 5 bases from V and 0 from J, leaving 14 bases between them. The CDR3 runs 16 residues. The CDR3 loop is CASSRSTTYSNQPQHF. The CDR3 DNA sequence: TGTGCCAGCAGTCGCTCGACAACATATAGCAATCAGCCCCAGCATTTT.

V is TRBV7-2 and J is TRBJ1-3, with D hard to call. The V end was cut by 1 base, the J end by 0 bases, with 7 bases between. The CDR3 is made up of 15 amino acids. Per the germline V gene, CDR1 is SGHTA and CDR2 is FQGNSA. CDR3 in DNA: TGTGCCAGCAGCTTAGAAGGCCTCTCTGGAAACACCATATATTTT. It is translated as CASSLEGLSGNTIYF.

V usage is TRBV7-3 and J usage is TRBJ2-5, with TRBD2 as a possible D gene (6 bases). The CDR3 is 13 amino acids. The germline V gene encodes CDR1 SGHTA and CDR2 FQGTGA. Trimming cost V 11 bases and J 4 bases, with 17 bases left between them. CDR3 sequence (DNA): TGTGCCCTAGTCTCCGCCGGGGGAGAGACCCAGTACTTC. Protein: CALVSAGGETQYF.

The genes are TRBV4-1 and TRBJ2-7, with TRBD1 matching over 10 bases. The CDR3 sequence is 14 residues long. V shed 9 bases, J shed 4 bases, and the junction held 9 bases outside the gene matches. Germline lookup yields CDR1 MGHRA and CDR2 YSYEKL. In nucleotides, the CDR3 is TGCGCCAGGGACCTCCGGGACAGGGGATACGAGCAGTACTTC. Translating it yields CARDLRDRGYEQYF.

CDR3 DNA: TGTGCCAGCAGTGATCTGGGGTCCTGGGATGAGCAGTTCTTC. The encoded protein is CASSDLGSWDEQFF. The chain recombines TRBV2 with TRBJ2-1; D remains unclear. CDR3 size: 14 residues. The germline gives CDR1 SNHLY, CDR2 FYNNEI. V was pared by 3 bases and J by 8 bases, with 14 bases between.

This clonotype showed up just a few times. This chain joins TRBV7-3 and TRBJ2-1, with a weak D call TRBD2 (5 bases). Germline V gives CDR1 SGHTA, CDR2 FQGTGA. This CDR3 comprises 15 residues. V shed 3 bases and J shed 0 bases, with 9 bases lying between them. The CDR3 nucleotides read TGTGCCAGCAGCTTCGAGCGGAGCTCCTACAATGAGCAGTTCTTC. It is translated as CASSFERSSYNEQFF.

This clonotype was seen just once. The chain couples TRBV12-3 or TRBV12-4 to TRBJ2-3; D may be TRBD2 (6 bases). Between the trimmed V and J ends, which lost 10 bases and 6 bases, there was a span of 23 bases. The CDR3 has 15 residues. The CDR3: CATTEGVGSIDTQYF. CDR3 sequence (DNA): TGTGCCACCACCGAAGGGGTCGGGAGTATTGATACGCAGTATTTT.

The chain couples TRBV7-2 to TRBJ2-5, with a weak D call TRBD2 (7 bases). V was cut by 1 base and J by 1 base, with 13 bases left in between. The CDR3 has 16 amino acids. The germline V gene encodes CDR1 SGHTA and CDR2 FQGNSA. CDR3 sequence (DNA): TGTGCCAGCAGCTTAGGAGGGGGGGGGGGCCAAGAGACCCAGTACTTC. Translation gives CASSLGGGGGQETQYF.

The V call is TRBV12-3 or TRBV12-4, the J call TRBJ1-6; D perhaps matches TRBD1 (5 bases). This CDR3 is 16 amino acids long. V lost 6 bases and J lost 9, with 21 bases in between. The CDR3 nucleotides are TGTGCCAGCAGCGACCAGGGACTCGGAGGTAGTTCACCCCTCCACTTT. It encodes CASSDQGLGGSSPLHF.

The sample holds many counts of this clonotype. The genes are TRBV7-8 and TRBJ2-7; D gene ambiguous. CDR3 length equals 16 residues. V was clipped by 3 bases and J by 2 bases, with 17 bases between them. Germline assignment: CDR1 SGHVS and CDR2 FQNEAQ. The CDR3 spells CASSLNPEYLAYEQYF. Here the CDR3 DNA reads TGTGCCAGCAGCTTGAACCCGGAGTATCTTGCCTACGAGCAGTACTTC.

This clonotype was counted a few times. This sequence joins TRBV7-2 and TRBJ2-7; D may be TRBD2 (5 bases). The CDR3 contains 13 residues. Trimming cost V 3 bases and J 5 bases, with 11 bases left between them. Germline V gives CDR1 SGHTA, CDR2 FQGNSA. The CDR3 DNA sequence: TGTGCCAGCAGCTTTGTGGGAGTCAACGAGCAGTACTTC. It is translated as CASSFVGVNEQYF. Based on the CDR3 plus reference TRBV7-2 and TRBJ2-7, the full variable domain is GAGVSQSPSNKVTEKGKDVELRCDPISGHTALYWYRQSLGQGLEFLIYFQGNSAPDKSGLPSDRFSAERTGGSVSTLTIQRTQQEDSAVYLCASSFVGVNEQYFGPGTRLTVT.

The chain has TRBV5-1 and TRBJ2-6, with 11 bases fitting TRBD1. Germline trimming cut 0 bases from V and 1 base from J; bases unmatched to any gene: 3. Per the germline V gene, CDR1 is SGHRS and CDR2 is YFSETQ. The CDR3 runs 18 residues. In nucleotides, the CDR3 is TGCGCCAGCAGCTTGGAAGGACAGGGGGCGTCTGGGGCCAACGTCCTGACTTTC. Translation: CASSLEGQGASGANVLTF.

The V call is TRBV7-2, the J call TRBJ2-5; D perhaps matches TRBD2 (6 bases). CDR3 length equals 16 residues. Trimming took off 1 base at V and 2 bases at J, with 14 bases between the two ends. CDR1 and CDR2 (germline): SGHTA, FQGNSA. CDR3: CASSLVGGVPQETQYF. CDR3 DNA sequence: TGTGCCAGCAGCTTAGTAGGAGGGGTTCCTCAAGAGACCCAGTACTTC.